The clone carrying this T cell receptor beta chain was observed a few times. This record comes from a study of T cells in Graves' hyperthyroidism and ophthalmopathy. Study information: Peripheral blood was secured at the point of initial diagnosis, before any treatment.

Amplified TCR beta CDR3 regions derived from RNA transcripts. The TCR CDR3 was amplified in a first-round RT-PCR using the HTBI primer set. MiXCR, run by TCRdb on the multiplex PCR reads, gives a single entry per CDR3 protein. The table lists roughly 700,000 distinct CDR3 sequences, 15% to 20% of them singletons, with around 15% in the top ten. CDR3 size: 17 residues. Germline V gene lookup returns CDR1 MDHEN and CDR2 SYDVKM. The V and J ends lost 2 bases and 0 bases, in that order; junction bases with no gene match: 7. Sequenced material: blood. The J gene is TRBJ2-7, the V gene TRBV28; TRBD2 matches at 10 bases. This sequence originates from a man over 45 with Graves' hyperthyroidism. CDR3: CASSLTSSGSSSYEQYF. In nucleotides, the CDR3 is TGTGCCAGCAGTTTAACCTCTAGCGGGAGTAGCTCCTACGAGCAGTACTTC.